This T cell receptor (beta chain) was captured by sequencing in a study of blood T cell repertoires in COVID-19 (dated by TCRdb to the early 2020s). For the wider study: Samples covering the acute and convalescent phases of COVID-19 were provided by collaborators in the United States, Italy and Spain. Where available, HLA class I and class II types were taken from metadata supplied by the sample provider and were not determined by assay-based typing. Subjects who had been exposed to COVID-19, were actively infected with it, or had recovered from it provided the deeply sampled blood TCRbeta repertoires that made up the dataset. A de-identified subject ID, COVID-19 status, age in years and sex were almost always included in the sample metadata. The prospective study material was composed of cDNA or gDNA derived from T cells, B-cell-depleted T cells, or PBMCs. The repertoires were released in a freely available public database intended as a resource for research on the immune response to SARS-CoV-2. Samples were obtained from the ongoing ImmuneRACE study (first 160 participants) and from about 1,300 subjects provided by 6 global collaborators.

Broader findings and caveats from the paper: The amount of clinical and demographic metadata varied by source and participant and was provided uncurated.

The immunoSEQ Assay, a bias-controlled multiplex PCR, was used to amplify TCRbeta CDR3 regions from genomic DNA. Regarding the original processing steps: Nucleated cell counts per sample were estimated from amplification of reference gene primers within the assay. To quantify the absolute abundance of each unique TCRbeta CDR3 rearrangement, sequence reads were collapsed and filtered. For each sample, productive Simpson clonality was calculated by taking the square root of Simpson's diversity index across productive rearrangements. TCRdb retrieved this table from immuneACCESS and kept in-frame rearrangements only. Not all clones are present; in checked studies, unresolved V genes account for under half, and no reason is known for the remainder. V and J calls and clone size are given by that table; D and trimming were obtained from the DNA. Here the sample has approximately 470,000 clones; roughly 87% occur a single time. The top ten constitute roughly 0.72% of the sample.

Based on the germline V gene, the CDR1 and CDR2 sequences are MNHEY and SVGAGI. Trimming accounts for 2 bases at V and 6 bases at J, while the number of junction bases matched to no gene is 8. The CDR3, from cysteine to phenylalanine, totals 15 residues. The sequence is cut down to CDR3 DNA, 45 bases in frame from base 1. A word on this clone: This clone's antigen is unknown. No much larger clonotype is one base removed from it; base qualities were not supplied.

In the prospective study, participants were about 18 to 90 years old, resided in about 25 geographic areas of the United States, and were enrolled through a virtual design. In the prospective study, cohorts were assigned on the basis of participant-reported clinical history obtained from a screening survey and a study questionnaire. Recovered participants in ImmuneRACE Cohort 3 were defined by two consecutive negative NP/OP PCR tests, clearance by a healthcare professional, or resolution of symptoms. In the prospective study, mobile phlebotomists collected whole blood, serum and a nasopharyngeal or oropharyngeal swab from each participant. Additional blood draws and questionnaires over a 2-month period could optionally be provided by prospective study participants. Before DNA extraction, blood samples from the prospective study were shipped at room temperature or frozen.

The receptor chain draws on TRBV6-5 and TRBJ2-3; TRBD2 agrees with 7 junctional bases. This receptor was taken from a woman aged 18-30 years who had recovered from COVID-19. The source material was PBMCs or T cells enriched from blood (not recorded which). The nucleotide sequence is TGTGCCAGCAGTTACGGGCAGGGAGGGTTGGATACGCAGTATTTT. Its product reads: CASSYGQGGLDTQYF.